The rows below give T cell receptor beta chains drawn from one sample of a study of T and B cells in COVID-19 patients. MiXCR, applied by TCRdb to the multiplex PCR reads, yields one record per CDR3 protein. Counted here are about 16,000 distinct CDR3 sequences, about 30% occurring once; the ten biggest clones make up approximately 3.1%. The sample was blood. These receptors originate from a human donor who had recovered from COVID-19. The CDR3 runs from the conserved cysteine through the conserved F or W. D genes are given only for firm matches. Clone size appears in some rows only: once, few, many, or a class for an expanded clone.

V,size,D,J,DNA,CDR3
TRBV19,medium-sized,TRBD2,TRBJ2-5,TGTGCCAGTACCTCGCGGGGGACTAGCGGGAAAGAGACCCAGTACTTC,CASTSRGTSGKETQYF
TRBV12-3/TRBV12-4,few,NA,TRBJ1-5,TGTGCCAGCAGGGGAAGGACGTCATTAAGCAATCAGCCCCAGCATTTT,CASRGRTSLSNQPQHF
TRBV29-1,medium-sized,NA,TRBJ2-2,TGCAGCGTCCCGGGACTCGCGAACACCGGGGAGCTGTTTTTT,CSVPGLANTGELFF
TRBV18,few,NA,TRBJ1-6,TGTGCCAGCTCACCAGTAGCAGTCGATAATTCACCCCTCCACTTT,CASSPVAVDNSPLHF
TRBV11-1,many,NA,TRBJ1-3,TGTGCCACCACGCAGGGCTCTGGAAACACCATATATTTT,CATTQGSGNTIYF
TRBV6-1,NA,NA,TRBJ2-7,TGTGCCAGCGGGGGGGGCGGTGGGGGGCCCTACGAGCAGTACTTC,CASGGGGGGPYEQYF
TRBV6-5,NA,NA,TRBJ1-1,TGTGCCAGCAGTGAAGTTTCAATGAACCCTGAAGCTTTCTTT,CASSEVSMNPEAFF
TRBV27,many,NA,TRBJ2-3,TGTGCCAGCAGTTACAAAGTAGCTGGCACAGATACGCAGTATTTT,CASSYKVAGTDTQYF
TRBV30,NA,NA,TRBJ1-2,TGTGCCTGGAGTGGGGGCAGCGTCTATGGCTACACCTTC,CAWSGGSVYGYTF
TRBV15,NA,TRBD1,TRBJ2-7,TGTGCCACCAGCAGGGGGGCCGGGACAGGGGCCAGGGAGCAGTACTTC,CATSRGAGTGAREQYF
TRBV19,NA,TRBD2,TRBJ2-2,TGTGCCAGTAGTATAGGGACTAGCGCCCCGACCACCGGGGAGCTGTTTTTT,CASSIGTSAPTTGELFF
TRBV12-3/TRBV12-4,few,NA,TRBJ1-5,TGTGCCAGCAGTTTAGGAGGTCCTCAGCCCCAGCATTTT,CASSLGGPQPQHF
TRBV13,few,NA,TRBJ1-6,TGTGCCAGCAGCTCCCTCGGCGGCGGTCCCAATTCACCCCTCCACTTT,CASSSLGGGPNSPLHF
TRBV13,few,NA,TRBJ1-5,TGTGCCAGCAGTTATGGGACCAATCAGCCCCAGCATTTT,CASSYGTNQPQHF
TRBV6-5,many,TRBD1,TRBJ2-7,TGTGCCAGCAGTTACTCGAGAATGACGGGACAGGCTACCTACGAGCAGTACTTC,CASSYSRMTGQATYEQYF
TRBV20-1,NA,NA,TRBJ1-2,TGCAGTGCTAGACCATGGACACACCTGGACTATGGCTACACCTTC,CSARPWTHLDYGYTF